The sequence of this TCR beta chain was determined in a study of T cell responses to AZD1222 COVID-19 vaccine. Overall study results and limits: Of the AZD1222 recipients, only 5 or 6 were seropositive at baseline. Distributed over spike, vaccine-associated CD4 TCRs predominated at 160-218 and 743-854. Clonal diversity was possibly underestimated, and the donors were mostly white British, with more females. Rises in breadth and depth of Spike-specific TCRs came after two AZD1222 doses.

Produced via immunoSEQ multiplex PCR; TCRdb's table is partial and in-frame only. The sample has 80,000 or so clones; about 80% are singletons. The CDR3 runs to 13 residues. Losses at the gene ends were 2 bases for V and 5 bases for J; bases not matched to a gene: 1. CDR1 is SGHRS, CDR2 YFSETQ, per germline. On this clone: What it recognizes is unknown.

The chain couples TRBV5-1 to TRBJ2-5, with 9 nucleotides matching TRBD2. The sample in question was peripheral blood, obtained 28 days after the second dose of the MenACWY control vaccine. The receptor's source is an adult who received the MenACWY meningococcal vaccine as a control. As DNA, the CDR3 is TGCGCCAGCAGCTTCGCGGGAGGGGAGACCCAGTACTTC. Translation gives CASSFAGGETQYF.